The clone carrying this TCR beta chain was observed at least ten times. Being one base from a much bigger clone, this may be a read error. This CDR3 is built from 14 residues. CDR1 and CDR2 from the germline V gene are SGHAT and FQNNGV. The germline V and J ends were trimmed by 5 bases and 9 bases, with 17 bases remaining between them. The entry originates in a study of regulatory T cells in long-lasting Graves disease. Libraries of TCR beta came from iRepertoire HTBI primers plus Arm-PCR of CDR3 regions. TCRdb re-called the multiplex PCR reads through MiXCR, storing one row per CDR3 protein. This sample yields about 540,000 distinct CDR3 sequences, of which 13% are seen a single time; roughly 10% belongs to the top ten. Described time point: newly diagnosed GD, antithyroid drugs for less than 3 months. After RNA was extracted from PBMCs, the TCR library was made from it. The data were also submitted as part of a second study, on T cells in Graves' hyperthyroidism and ophthalmopathy.

Here the sequenced sample was peripheral blood mononuclear cells (PBMCs), taken at new diagnosis, from a patient treated with antithyroid drugs. The clonotype was recovered from a man between 25 and 39 years old with Graves disease. The chain couples TRBV11-2 to TRBJ2-1; D possibly corresponds to TRBD1 (6 bases). CDR3 sequence (DNA): TGTGCCAGCAGCCTAATGGGGGCAGGGACTGAGCAGTTCTTC. Its protein is CASSLMGAGTEQFF.